The 29 T cell receptor beta chains given below trace back to one sample, sequenced in a study of cytomegalovirus exposure and HLA in healthy donors. PCR used 60 Vbeta primers and 13 Jbeta primers. TCRdb's table, derived via immunoSEQ multiplex PCR, lists solely in-frame clones and lacks some. Counted here are under 200,000 clones, approximately 78% occurring once; the ten biggest clones make up 1.5% to 2%. The sequencing sample was made of PBMCs. These TCRs come from a woman younger than 30 in good health and CMV-seronegative.

This clone came up once. The rearrangement uses TRBV28 and TRBJ2-7; 7 nucleotides agree with TRBD1. With V trimmed by 4 bases and J by 3 bases, 12 bases remained unmatched. Germline CDR1 MDHEN, CDR2 SYDVKM. CDR3 length: 16 amino acids. The CDR3 DNA is TGTGCCAGCAGTTCTCAAGGGGGCGTTAGGTTCTACGAGCAGTACTTC. Its translation: CASSSQGGVRFYEQYF.

The chain links TRBV11-3 to TRBJ1-4; TRBD1 might be the D (6 bases). The germline V gene has CDR1 SGHNT and CDR2 YENEEA. This CDR3 is 15 amino acids long. Trimming took off 6 bases at V and 5 bases at J, with 16 bases between the two ends. The CDR3 region is CASSNWTDSNEKLFF. DNA of the CDR3: TGTGCCAGCAGTAACTGGACAGACTCGAATGAAAAACTGTTTTTT.

This clone was recorded only once. The chain couples TRBV7-9 to TRBJ1-6; 9 bases line up with TRBD1. This CDR3 contains 14 residues. Germline V lookup: CDR1 SEHNR, CDR2 FQNEAQ (reference sequence). The V gene end was trimmed by 4 bases and the J gene end by 9 bases; junction bases not matched to a gene: 4. The CDR3 DNA reads as TGTGCCAGCAGCTCCCGGGACAGGGCTTCACCCCTCCACTTT. It translates to CASSSRDRASPLHF.

V usage is TRBV11-3 and J usage is TRBJ2-5, with a possible D match to TRBD2 (7 bases). V was clipped by 8 bases and J by 5 bases, with 21 bases between them. This CDR3 spans 15 amino acids. Germline V gives CDR1 SGHNT, CDR2 YENEEA. CDR3 DNA: TGTGCCAGCCAGGGGTGGGAGGGCGTTCTGGAGACCCAGTACTTC. This sequence encodes CASQGWEGVLETQYF.

The V gene is TRBV2, the J gene TRBJ2-5; 8 bases agree with TRBD1. The CDR3 spans 15 residues. The V gene end was trimmed by 8 bases and the J gene end by 0 bases; junction bases not matched to a gene: 8. Germline V lookup: CDR1 SNHLY, CDR2 FYNNEI. CDR3 in amino acids: CASVNLGQDQETQYF. CDR3 coding DNA: TGTGCCAGCGTTAATCTGGGACAGGACCAAGAGACCCAGTACTTC. Looking up the rest from reference TRBV2 and TRBJ2-5 gives the full variable domain: EPEVTQTPSHQVTQMGQEVILRCVPISNHLYFYWYRQILGQKVEFLVSFYNNEISEKSEIFDDQFSVERPDGSNFTLKIRSTKLEDSAMYFCASVNLGQDQETQYFGPGTRLLVL.

This clone has just one count. The J gene is TRBJ2-7, the V gene TRBV19; 7 bases fit TRBD2. Trimming took 5 bases from V and 2 from J; bases not matched to a gene: 15. The germline gives CDR1 LNHDA, CDR2 SQIVND (reference sequence). CDR3 size: 17 residues. CDR3 in DNA: TGTGCCAGTAGTCCCGGAAGGTTGGGGGGGAGTACCTACGAGCAGTACTTC. Encoded protein: CASSPGRLGGSTYEQYF.

The gene calls are TRBV4-3 and TRBJ2-3; 10 bases agree with TRBD1. The CDR3 length is 17 residues. Germline CDR1 LGHNA, CDR2 YSLEER. The junction had 5 bases not matched to a gene; V was cut back by 0 bases and J by 2 bases. This CDR3 is CASSQEWGQGPTDTQYF. Written as DNA, the CDR3 is TGCGCCAGCAGCCAAGAGTGGGGACAGGGGCCCACAGATACGCAGTATTTT.

The chain couples TRBV27 to TRBJ1-2, with TRBD1 matching over 7 bases. The germline CDR1 and CDR2 sequences are MNHEY and SMNVEV (reference sequence). CDR3 size: 16 residues. Trimming at V came to 5 bases and at J to 4 bases, leaving 13 bases not matched to a gene. This chain's CDR3 is CASSPDTGQPAYGYTF. DNA for the CDR3: TGTGCCAGCAGTCCTGACACGGGACAGCCAGCCTATGGCTACACCTTC.

The chain carries TRBV7-8 and TRBJ1-1; D perhaps matches TRBD1 (5 bases). This CDR3 is built from 20 residues. Trimming pared 1 base from V and 3 bases from J, leaving 27 bases between. Per the germline V gene, CDR1 is SGHVS and CDR2 is FQNEAQ. CDR3 sequence reads: CASSLEGVGRGWGGDTEAFF. Written as DNA, the CDR3 is TGTGCCAGCAGCTTAGAAGGCGTAGGGCGGGGGTGGGGAGGGGACACTGAAGCTTTCTTT.

Only one count was recorded for this clone. This rearrangement joins TRBV19 to TRBJ2-1, with 10 bases identical to TRBD1. The V gene end was trimmed by 4 bases and the J gene end by 9 bases; junction bases not matched to a gene: 9. Germline values: CDR1 LNHDA, CDR2 SQIVND (reference sequence). This CDR3 contains 15 residues. The CDR3 DNA reads as TGTGCCAGTAGTAGCGCCGGGACAGGGGAATTTGAGCAGTTCTTC. Translation gives CASSSAGTGEFEQFF.

The chain carries TRBV7-2 and TRBJ1-5; the D gene is possibly TRBD1 (5 bases). V lost 0 bases, J lost 3 bases, and 9 bases lay in between. This CDR3 region has 15 residues. The germline gives CDR1 SGHTA, CDR2 FQGNSA. The CDR3 loop is CASSLAQGPNQPQHF. The CDR3 coding sequence is TGTGCCAGCAGCTTAGCTCAGGGCCCCAATCAGCCCCAGCATTTT.

The chain uses TRBV7-8 and TRBJ1-2; 7 positions agree with TRBD1. The CDR3 is 16 amino acids. The junction had 8 bases not matched to a gene; V was cut back by 0 bases and J by 4 bases. The germline V gene encodes CDR1 SGHVS and CDR2 FQNEAQ. The CDR3 coding sequence is TGTGCCAGCAGCTTAGCGTTGGAGGGGGCCGGCTATGGCTACACCTTC. This codes for CASSLALEGAGYGYTF.

This chain joins TRBV7-8 and TRBJ1-6, with a weak D call TRBD1 (5 bases). The CDR3 totals 15 residues. Germline V gene sequence: CDR1 SGHVS, CDR2 FQNEAQ. Trimming shortened V by 5 bases and J by 9 bases, and 17 bases separated the two germline ends. CDR3 nucleotides: TGTGCCAGCAGCCCCGGGACTCCAGAAGGTTCACCCCTCCACTTT. This codes for CASSPGTPEGSPLHF.

This clone showed up just once. The rearrangement links TRBV18 to TRBJ2-1; perhaps TRBD2 as D (5 bases). V was cut by 1 base and J by 5 bases, with 12 bases left in between. The CDR3 consists of 15 residues. The germline V gene has CDR1 KGHSH and CDR2 LQKENI. The CDR3 sequence is CASSPRERTHNEQFF. The CDR3 coding sequence is TGTGCCAGCTCACCACGCGAGCGGACCCACAATGAGCAGTTCTTC.

With regard to this clone: The junction does not match germline at one end; this may be a read error. CDR3 residues: CSSSLPWGGEDTEAFF. CDR3 in DNA: TGTTCCAGCAGCTTACCATGGGGGGGGGAAGACACTGAAGCTTTCTTT. The rearrangement joins TRBV7-9 to TRBJ1-1, with a tentative D call TRBD1 (5 bases). The CDR3 is made up of 16 amino acids. The germline CDR1 and CDR2 sequences are SEHNR and FQNEAQ (reference sequence).

The chain is built from TRBV5-4 and TRBJ2-1; D perhaps matches TRBD2 (6 bases). This CDR3 has 16 residues. Germline V gene data show CDR1 as SGHNT and CDR2 as YYREEE (reference sequence). V lost 6 bases and J lost 2, with 18 bases in between. The CDR3 loop reads CASTPTGGETYNEQFF. The CDR3 DNA reads TGTGCCAGCACCCCGACCGGAGGGGAAACCTACAATGAGCAGTTCTTC.

CDR3: CASSQDRLAVEQYF. CDR3 coding DNA: TGTGCCAGCAGCCAAGATCGACTAGCGGTCGAGCAGTACTTC. This sequence joins TRBV4-2 and TRBJ2-7; 9 bases fit TRBD2. Germline V CDR1 and CDR2: LGHNA, YNFKEQ. This CDR3 is built from 14 residues. The V and J ends lost 0 bases and 6 bases, in that order; junction bases with no gene match: 3.

This clone was seen only a few times. This chain uses TRBV2 with TRBJ1-5, with 7 bases fitting TRBD1. The CDR3 runs to 16 residues. Germline CDR1 SNHLY, CDR2 FYNNEI. Trimming took 3 bases from V and 9 from J; bases not matched to a gene: 14. The CDR3 loop is CASSDRGSYSDGPQHF. CDR3 nucleotide sequence: TGTGCCAGCAGTGACAGGGGGTCTTATAGTGATGGGCCCCAGCATTTT.

The rearrangement joins TRBV6-1 to TRBJ1-2, with a possible D match to TRBD1 (5 bases). Germline CDR1 reads MNHNS; CDR2 reads SASEGT. The V end was cut by 4 bases, the J end by 4 bases, with 7 bases between. The CDR3 loop spans 12 amino acids. DNA of the CDR3: TGTGCCAGCAGTGGGCAGGGCTATGGCTACACCTTC. This translates into CASSGQGYGYTF.

In DNA, the CDR3 is TGTGCCAGCAGCCGGAGGGGCTCTGGCACAGATACGCAGTATTTT. This codes for CASSRRGSGTDTQYF. The rearrangement joins TRBV5-4 to TRBJ2-3; D might be TRBD2 (6 bases). V shed 4 bases and J shed 1 base, with 13 bases lying between them. This CDR3 contains 15 residues. Germline assignment: CDR1 SGHNT and CDR2 YYREEE (reference sequence).

This chain joins TRBV27 and TRBJ2-6; maybe TRBD1 (5 bases). Germline V lookup: CDR1 MNHEY, CDR2 SMNVEV (reference sequence). Trimming cost V 7 bases and J 0 bases, with 19 bases left between them. The CDR3 covers 18 residues. This CDR3 reads CASIGLGQLSSGANVLTF. The CDR3, as DNA: TGTGCCAGCATTGGGTTGGGGCAGCTGAGCTCTGGGGCCAACGTCCTGACTTTC.

As regards this clone: Compared with germline, one end of the junction differs, possibly owing to a read error. The chain employs TRBV19 and TRBJ1-1, with a possible D match to TRBD1 (5 bases). The CDR3 is 15 amino acids. Germline values: CDR1 LNHDA, CDR2 SQIVND (reference sequence). The CDR3 nucleotides are TGTGCCAGTAGTATAGATCTGGGACTGAACACTGAAGCTCTCTTT. Translated, it gives CASSIDLGLNTEALF.

The rearrangement joins TRBV10-3 to TRBJ1-1; D is perhaps TRBD1 (6 bases). CDR1 and CDR2 from the germline V gene are ENHRY and SYGVKD. V gave up 8 bases and J gave up 5 bases, with 27 bases separating them. The CDR3 runs 17 residues. This CDR3 reads CAIAPRSGADAITEAFF. CDR3 DNA: TGTGCCATCGCACCTAGGTCAGGGGCTGATGCCATAACTGAAGCTTTCTTT.

V is TRBV28 and J is TRBJ1-6, with D possibly being TRBD1 (5 bases). The CDR3 length is 16 residues. Deletions cut 10 bases from V and 2 bases from J, with 18 bases between. CDR1 is MDHEN and CDR2 is SYDVKM in the germline V gene. The CDR3 bases are TGTGCCACTGTCGGGGAGGGGAGCCCCTATAATTCACCCCTCCACTTT. This sequence encodes CATVGEGSPYNSPLHF.

A few counts support this clone. V and J are TRBV19 and TRBJ2-7; 10 bases agree with TRBD1. This CDR3 comprises 15 residues. Germline V lookup: CDR1 LNHDA, CDR2 SQIVND (reference sequence). With 1 base clipped from V and 6 bases from J, the junction kept 6 bases outside the gene matches. DNA of the CDR3: TGTGCCAGTAGTATAGGCGGGACAGGGGCCGGCGAGCAGTACTTC. Amino acids: CASSIGGTGAGEQYF.

The chain has TRBV7-9 and TRBJ2-5, with D tentatively TRBD2 (6 bases). The CDR3 has 18 residues. The V gene lost 10 bases and the J gene lost 2 bases, with 29 bases spanning the gap. CDR1 and CDR2 (germline): SEHNR, FQNEAQ (reference sequence). The CDR3 bases are TGTGCCACCGCAGGGTTTGCTAGCGTGAGGAGGCCGCAAGAGACCCAGTACTTC. Translated, it gives CATAGFASVRRPQETQYF.

The J gene is TRBJ2-1, the V gene TRBV30, with D hard to call. This CDR3 contains 14 residues. Trimming removed 5 bases at V and 0 bases at J, with 11 bases between. Germline CDR1 is GTSNPN and CDR2 is SVGIG (reference sequence). This CDR3 is CAWVPESSYNEQFF. The DNA for the CDR3 is TGTGCCTGGGTACCGGAGAGCTCCTACAATGAGCAGTTCTTC.

This clone was picked up a small number of times. This chain links TRBV5-1 with TRBJ1-4; D perhaps matches TRBD1 (6 bases). The CDR3 spans 14 residues. Between the trimmed V and J ends, which lost 4 bases and 13 bases, there was a span of 20 bases. Germline V gene sequence: CDR1 SGHRS, CDR2 YFSETQ. CDR3 region: CASSPDTGILGLFF. In DNA form, the CDR3 reads TGCGCCAGCAGCCCCGACACAGGGATCTTGGGACTGTTTTTT.

This clone showed up just a few times. V gene TRBV2 combines with J gene TRBJ2-1; 11 bases are shared with TRBD2. The ends lost 3 bases at V and 6 bases at J; junction bases unmatched: 4. CDR1 is SNHLY and CDR2 is FYNNEI in the germline V gene. The length of the CDR3 is 15 residues. As DNA, the CDR3 is TGTGCCAGCAGTGACGTAGCGGGAGGGTCCAATGAGCAGTTCTTC. This translates into CASSDVAGGSNEQFF. The full variable domain, with the rest looked up from reference TRBV2 and TRBJ2-1, is EPEVTQTPSHQVTQMGQEVILRCVPISNHLYFYWYRQILGQKVEFLVSFYNNEISEKSEIFDDQFSVERPDGSNFTLKIRSTKLEDSAMYFCASSDVAGGSNEQFFGPGTRLTVL.